Listed below are T cell receptor beta chains from one sample, sequenced in a study of human T cells and chemical hapten exposure. TCRdb re-called the RACE reads with MiXCR, one entry per CDR3 protein. The table includes approximately 400,000 distinct CDR3 sequences, approximately 5% detected once. Material: whole blood, obtained in connection with sensitization to the hapten diphenylcyclopropenone (DPC). The receptors here all came from a woman between 45 and 65 years old with alopecia areata. Some clones in this sample may be carry-over from other donors' samples. CDR3s include the opening cysteine and the closing phenylalanine or tryptophan. A D gene is named only where the DNA matches it firmly. Clone size is given for some rows only: seen once, a few or many times, or a class if the clone is expanded.

>TRBV6-5|.|.|TRBJ1-6
TGTGCCAGCAGTCGCGTTGGGGGAGGGGCACCCCTCCACTTT
CASSRVGGGAPLHF
>TRBV4-2|.|many|TRBJ2-7
TGCGCCAGCAGCCAAGGCCAGGGGACCTACGAGCAGTACTTC
CASSQGQGTYEQYF
>TRBV5-5|.|many|TRBJ1-2
TGTGCCAGCAGCCCCGGCAGACCCCTCGGTGGCTACACCTTC
CASSPGRPLGGYTF
>TRBV5-1|.|many|TRBJ1-1
TGCGCCAGCAGCGGGGTAACAGGGCCGGGCACTGAAGCTTTCTTT
CASSGVTGPGTEAFF
>TRBV5-1|TRBD2|many|TRBJ2-5
TGCGCCAGCAGCTCTGGGGTAGCGGGGGGTATCGAGACCCAGTACTTC
CASSSGVAGGIETQYF
>TRBV7-9|TRBD1|many|TRBJ2-7
TGTGCCAGCAGCTTACCGGGACAGGGGCTCTACGAGCAGTACTTC
CASSLPGQGLYEQYF
>TRBV12-3/TRBV12-4|.|.|TRBJ2-1
TGTGCCAGCAGTCCCACCAGGGGCCTTCCTAGGAATGAGCAGTTCTTC
CASSPTRGLPRNEQFF
>TRBV2|.|many|TRBJ1-1
TGTGCCAGCAGTGGAAACGGGGGGAACACTGAAGCCTTCTTT
CASSGNGGNTEAFF
>TRBV7-2|.|many|TRBJ2-3
TGTGCCAGCAGCCCCCTGGTCGGGGAAACGCAGTATTTT
CASSPLVGETQYF
>TRBV11-3|TRBD1|many|TRBJ2-3
TGTGCCAGCAGCCCGGGACAGAGGGTGACAGATACGCAGTATTTT
CASSPGQRVTDTQYF
>TRBV6-2/TRBV6-3|.|many|TRBJ1-5
TGTGCCAGCAGTTACCAGGGGCCGGATAGCAATCAGCCCCAGCATTTT
CASSYQGPDSNQPQHF
>TRBV6-5|.|many|TRBJ1-1
TGTGCCAGCAGTTACTCAGGCGGCCTCACTGAAGCTTTCTTT
CASSYSGGLTEAFF
>TRBV20-1|.|many|TRBJ1-4
TGCAGTGCTAGTACGGGCAGGATTAATGAAAAACTGTTTTTT
CSASTGRINEKLFF
>TRBV3-1|TRBD2|many|TRBJ2-3
TGTGCCAGCAGTCGACTAGCTTCAGCAGATACGCAGTATTTT
CASSRLASADTQYF
>TRBV2|TRBD1|many|TRBJ1-1
TGTGCCAGCATCCCGGGACAGAAGAACACTGAAGCTTTCTTT
CASIPGQKNTEAFF
>TRBV29-1|.|many|TRBJ2-1
TGCAGCGTTGAAGATCTGGGAGAGTACAATGAGCAGTTCTTC
CSVEDLGEYNEQFF
>TRBV5-5|.|many|TRBJ1-5
TGTGCCAGCAGCTTGGACAGGGTTGTGGGTAACCAGCCCCAGCATTTT
CASSLDRVVGNQPQHF
>TRBV6-5|.|many|TRBJ2-7
TGTGCCAGCAGCAAGGACAGAGCCTACGAGCAGTACTTC
CASSKDRAYEQYF
>TRBV2|.|.|TRBJ1-6
TGTGCCAGCCCTAGGACAGATGGTAATTCACCCCTCCACTTT
CASPRTDGNSPLHF
>TRBV29-1|.|many|TRBJ2-6
TGCAGCGTTCAGAGGGAGGCTGGGGCCAACGTCCTGACTTTC
CSVQREAGANVLTF
>TRBV20-1|.|many|TRBJ2-1
TGCAGTGCTATATTATCTTCTTACAATGAGCAGTTCTTC
CSAILSSYNEQFF
>TRBV12-3/TRBV12-4|TRBD1|few|TRBJ1-4
TGTGCCAGCAGTTCCCTGGTAATGGGACAGGGGGTTGAGAAAAAACTGTTTTTT
CASSSLVMGQGVEKKLFF
>TRBV25-1|TRBD1|few|TRBJ1-1
TGTGCCAGCAGTGATAGGACAGGGGCCTTTATGAACACTGAAGCTTTCTTT
CASSDRTGAFMNTEAFF
>TRBV3-1|.|few|TRBJ1-1
TGTGCCAGCAGCCCCCAGCAGGGAGCTGAAGCTTTCTTT
CASSPQQGAEAFF
>TRBV9|.|.|TRBJ1-5
TGTGCCAGCAGCGTAGATGAGGGGCAAGGGCAGCCCCAGCATTTT
CASSVDEGQGQPQHF
>TRBV28|.|many|TRBJ2-5
TGTGCCAGCACCAGCCCTGGGACCCAGTACTTC
CASTSPGTQYF
>TRBV20-1|TRBD1|few|TRBJ1-2
TGCAGTGCTAGAGATCCCGCAGGGGGTTCAAGCTATGGCTACACCTTC
CSARDPAGGSSYGYTF
>TRBV10-3|TRBD1|.|TRBJ2-5
TGTGCCATCAGCGGACAGGGAGGCGAGACCCAGTACTTC
CAISGQGGETQYF
>TRBV15|TRBD1|many|TRBJ1-2
TGTGCCACCAGCAGGGGTCCGGGACAGGGTGCCTCTGGCTACACCTTC
CATSRGPGQGASGYTF
>TRBV12-3/TRBV12-4|.|many|TRBJ2-7
TGTGCCAGCACCGATCTTTCCTACGAGCAGTACTTC
CASTDLSYEQYF
>TRBV27|.|few|TRBJ2-6
TGTGCCAGCAGTGCCACAGGGTCTGGGGCCAACGTCCTGACTTTC
CASSATGSGANVLTF